The present T cell receptor beta chain was sequenced within a study of blood T cell repertoires in COVID-19 (dated by TCRdb to between 2020 and 2021). For the wider study: The collaborator samples originated in the United States, Italy and Spain and spanned the acute and convalescent phases of COVID-19. The samples were drawn from the first 160 participants of the ongoing ImmuneRACE study and from about 1,200 subjects provided by 6 global collaborators. Sample metadata almost always included a de-identified subject ID, COVID-19 status, age in years and sex. Subjects who had been exposed to COVID-19, were actively infected with it, or had recovered from it provided the deeply sampled blood TCRbeta repertoires that made up the dataset. A freely available public database, intended as a resource for researchers studying the immune response to SARS-CoV-2, is where the repertoires were released. Where available, HLA class I and class II types were obtained from metadata supplied by the sample provider rather than from assay-based typing. The prospective study material was composed of cDNA or gDNA derived from T cells, B-cell-depleted T cells, or PBMCs. Overall study outcomes, separate from this receptor: The quantity of clinical and demographic metadata differed by source and by participant and was supplied without curation.

On this clone: Its antigen is not yet known. No base quality information exists; no much larger clone differs at one position.

Participants in the prospective study were enrolled through a virtual design, were aged about 18 to 89 years, and lived in approximately 25 United States geographic areas. To assign participants to cohorts, the prospective study relied on clinical history that participants themselves reported in a screening survey and a study questionnaire. A participant counted as exposed if, within 2 weeks of entering the study, that participant had been in contact with someone who had a PCR-confirmed or clinician-diagnosed COVID-19 case. In the prospective study, whole blood, serum and a nasopharyngeal or oropharyngeal swab were collected from each participant by mobile phlebotomists. Over a roughly 2-month period, participants in the prospective study had the option of providing additional blood draws and questionnaires. Prospective study blood samples were shipped either frozen or at room temperature before DNA extraction.

Relative to germline, V is 4 bases shorter and J is 3 bases shorter, with 6 bases between their ends. The cysteine opens and the phenylalanine closes a CDR3 of 12 amino acids. The DNA shown is the 36-base CDR3, in frame from base 1. The germline V gene yields MGHDK for CDR1 and SYGVNS for CDR2. TCRbeta CDR3 regions were amplified from genomic DNA by means of the immunoSEQ Assay, a bias-controlled multiplex PCR. The paper's processing steps were these. The number of nucleated cells in each sample was estimated from the amplification of reference gene primers within the assay. To quantify the absolute abundance of each unique TCRbeta CDR3 rearrangement, sequence reads were collapsed and filtered. Productive Simpson clonality was computed per sample as the square root of Simpson's diversity index over productive rearrangements. TCRdb re-hosts the immuneACCESS table, in-frame sequences only. Its copies lack some clones; in the studies checked, an unresolved V gene accounts for under half of them, and the cause for the rest is not known. The DNA was the basis for D and trimming; V, J and clone size are from that table. Across this sample there are roughly 430,000 clones, with nearly 90% seen only once. The ten most abundant clones make up 1.4% to 1.5% of the sample.

Recombination connected TRBV25-1 to TRBJ1-1, with an unclear D gene assignment. The receptor's source is a woman in her late teens or twenties who had been exposed to COVID-19. The source material was PBMCs or T cells enriched from blood (not recorded which). The CDR3 region reads CASSGPYTEAFF. The DNA sequence reads TGTGCCAGCAGTGGGCCCTACACTGAAGCTTTCTTT.